The 19 T cell receptor beta chains below were found in one sample sequenced in a study of blood T cell repertoires in COVID-19. Assay used: immunoSEQ multiplex PCR; TCRdb lists only in-frame clones, some missing. The sample contains a few hundred thousand clones, roughly four fifths of which appear only once. The sequenced sample was PBMCs or T cells enriched from blood (not recorded which). These receptors all come from a woman in her fifties or sixties who had recovered from COVID-19.

V usage is TRBV18 and J usage is TRBJ2-2; 7 nucleotides agree with TRBD1. The CDR3 has 16 residues. After removal of 3 bases from V and 1 base from J, the junction contained 5 bases not matched to a gene. Germline assignment: CDR1 KGHSH and CDR2 LQKENI. CDR3 sequence (DNA): TGTGCCAGCTCACCTAACAGGGGTCGGAACACCGGGGAGCTGTTTTTT. It yields the protein CASSPNRGRNTGELFF.

The rearrangement joins TRBV7-9 to TRBJ1-1, with unresolved D. Germline V gene data show CDR1 as SEHNR and CDR2 as FQNEAQ (reference sequence). CDR3 length: 12 amino acids. Deletions cut 7 bases from V and 1 base from J, with 7 bases between. The CDR3: CASTLTNTEAFF. In DNA, the CDR3 is TGTGCCAGCACACTCACGAACACTGAAGCTTTCTTT.

The V gene is TRBV5-4, the J gene TRBJ1-6; TRBD1 aligns across 8 bases. The CDR3 runs to 17 residues. V dropped 2 bases and J dropped 7; count of bases not matched to a gene: 11. CDR1 is SGHNT, CDR2 YYREEE, per germline (reference sequence). The CDR3 region is CASSFKAGGVKNSPLHF. DNA for the CDR3: TGTGCCAGCAGCTTCAAGGCAGGGGGCGTAAAGAATTCACCCCTCCACTTT.

This chain joins TRBV25-1 and TRBJ1-2; 9 bases agree with TRBD1. The germline gives CDR1 MGHDK, CDR2 SYGVNS. Unmatched junction bases numbered 12, after V lost 7 bases and J lost 6 bases. This CDR3 is built from 15 residues. The CDR3 DNA sequence: TGTGCCAGCACCTCTGAACTCGACAGGGGGAATGGCTACACCTTC. Translation: CASTSELDRGNGYTF.

The genes are TRBV3-1 (or the pseudogene TRBV3-2) and TRBJ2-7, with a weak D call TRBD2 (5 bases). Trimming removed 1 base at V and 9 bases at J, with 16 bases between. Germline-derived CDR1 and CDR2 are LGHDT and YNNKEL (reference sequence). There are 14 residues in the CDR3. DNA for the CDR3: TGTGCCAGCAGCCAAGGCCCTTCGGAACTAGGGCAGTACTTC. Encoded protein: CASSQGPSELGQYF.

The J gene is TRBJ1-4, the V gene TRBV6-4; 8 positions match TRBD1. Germline V lookup: CDR1 MRHNA, CDR2 SNTAGT. This CDR3 comprises 16 residues. Losses at the gene ends were 3 bases for V and 8 bases for J; bases not matched to a gene: 11. The CDR3 spells CASSEFVGQGAEKLFF. In DNA form, the CDR3 reads TGTGCCAGCAGTGAGTTTGTGGGGCAGGGGGCGGAAAAACTGTTTTTT.

The J gene is TRBJ1-2, the V gene TRBV6-2 or TRBV6-3, with D maybe TRBD1 (6 bases). Germline V lookup: CDR1 MNHEY, CDR2 SVGEGT. CDR3 length: 13 amino acids. V gave up 5 bases and J gave up 6 bases, with 13 bases separating them. CDR3 residues: CASSRRDIDGYTF. DNA of the CDR3: TGTGCCAGCAGTCGCCGGGACATAGATGGCTACACCTTC.

A single count supports this clone. J is TRBJ1-1 and V is TRBV9, with TRBD1 as a possible D gene (6 bases). Germline V gene data show CDR1 as SGDLS and CDR2 as YYNGEE. Trimming pared 0 bases from V and 1 base from J, leaving 16 bases between. The CDR3 sequence is 17 residues long. The CDR3 nucleotides are TGTGCCAGCAGCGTAGGAGGATGGGGGCAGGCGAACACTGAAGCTTTCTTT. Protein: CASSVGGWGQANTEAFF.

The genes are TRBV7-2 and TRBJ1-3, with D unclear. This CDR3 has 17 residues. CDR1 and CDR2 from the germline V gene are SGHTA and FQGNSA. Trimming stripped 0 bases from V and 0 bases from J, with 12 bases between. The CDR3 nucleotides read TGTGCCAGCAGCTTAGCGTTGGGAGGCCTCTCTGGAAACACCATATATTTT. Encoded protein: CASSLALGGLSGNTIYF. Drawing the rest from reference TRBV7-2 and TRBJ1-3, the complete variable domain is GAGVSQSPSNKVTEKGKDVELRCDPISGHTALYWYRQSLGQGLEFLIYFQGNSAPDKSGLPSDRFSAERTGGSVSTLTIQRTQQEDSAVYLCASSLALGGLSGNTIYFGEGSWLTVV.

The sample holds one count of this clone. J is TRBJ2-6 and V is TRBV4-1; D is uncertain. The germline V gene encodes CDR1 MGHRA and CDR2 YSYEKL. Between the trimmed V and J ends, which lost 1 base and 0 bases, there was a span of 7 bases. This CDR3 comprises 16 residues. The CDR3 bases are TGCGCCAGCAGCCAAGTTGAGAGCTCTGGGGCCAACGTCCTGACTTTC. Its translation is CASSQVESSGANVLTF.

The chain is built from TRBV12-3 or TRBV12-4 and TRBJ1-5, with 7 bases identical to TRBD1. The CDR3 runs to 13 residues. Trimming removed 5 bases from V and 10 bases from J; junction bases left unmatched: 8. The CDR3 nucleotides are TGTGCCAGCAGTCGCTCCCGGACAGGTCCCCAGCATTTT. This codes for CASSRSRTGPQHF.

The chain recombines TRBV18 with TRBJ1-1; 9 bases line up with TRBD1. CDR1 is KGHSH and CDR2 is LQKENI in the germline V gene. The CDR3 runs 17 residues. V lost 3 bases to trimming and J lost 0 bases; unmatched junction nucleotides: 8. The CDR3 sequence: CASSPAGTGSMNTEAFF. DNA of the CDR3: TGTGCCAGCTCACCTGCCGGGACAGGGAGTATGAACACTGAAGCTTTCTTT.

The chain is built from TRBV30 and TRBJ2-4; 7 positions match TRBD1. The CDR3 covers 13 residues. In germline, CDR1 is GTSNPN, CDR2 SVGIG (reference sequence). V dropped 1 base and J dropped 9; count of bases not matched to a gene: 6. The CDR3 reads CAWSDVNRGIQYF. As DNA, the CDR3 is TGTGCCTGGAGTGATGTTAACAGGGGCATTCAGTACTTC.

This clone occurred once. This rearrangement joins TRBV19 to TRBJ2-2; perhaps TRBD2 as D (5 bases). Germline-derived CDR1 and CDR2 are LNHDA and SQIVND (reference sequence). V was pared by 8 bases and J by 8 bases, with 15 bases between. The CDR3 is made up of 13 amino acids. CDR3 region: CASAGPGRGELFF. CDR3 DNA: TGTGCCAGTGCCGGACCGGGAAGAGGGGAGCTGTTTTTT.

The gene calls are TRBV4-3 and TRBJ2-7, with D unclear. The germline V gene has CDR1 LGHNA and CDR2 YSLEER. This CDR3 comprises 15 residues. V was clipped by 1 base and J by 5 bases, with 15 bases between them. The CDR3 is CASSQVRRRFHEQYF. The CDR3 DNA is TGCGCCAGCAGCCAAGTTCGACGGCGGTTCCACGAGCAGTACTTC.

In its sample, this clone was seen once. The chain links TRBV28 to TRBJ2-1; 13 bases match TRBD2. Looked up from germline, CDR1 is MDHEN and CDR2 is SYDVKM. Trimming took 4 bases from V and 9 from J; bases not matched to a gene: 6. The CDR3 covers 15 residues. The chain's CDR3 is CASSWTSGGDGEQFF. The DNA of the CDR3 is TGTGCCAGCAGTTGGACTAGCGGGGGAGATGGTGAGCAGTTCTTC.

V gene TRBV9 combines with J gene TRBJ1-3; a weak D match, TRBD1 (6 bases). The CDR3 spans 16 residues. Trimming cost V 4 bases and J 0 bases, with 14 bases left between them. The germline V gene has CDR1 SGDLS and CDR2 YYNGEE. The CDR3 is CASSLLDRYSGNTIYF. CDR3 sequence (DNA): TGTGCCAGCAGCCTATTAGACAGGTACTCTGGAAACACCATATATTTT.

The chain combines TRBV7-2 with TRBJ1-2; TRBD1 agrees at 9 bases. The germline gives CDR1 SGHTA, CDR2 FQGNSA. With V trimmed by 4 bases and J by 3 bases, 6 bases remained unmatched. This CDR3 contains 15 residues. CDR3: CASSSRQGVDYGYTF. The CDR3 nucleotides read TGTGCCAGCAGCTCCAGACAGGGGGTCGACTATGGCTACACCTTC. The whole variable domain, filled in from reference TRBV7-2 and TRBJ1-2, reads GAGVSQSPSNKVTEKGKDVELRCDPISGHTALYWYRQSLGQGLEFLIYFQGNSAPDKSGLPSDRFSAERTGGSVSTLTIQRTQQEDSAVYLCASSSRQGVDYGYTFGSGTRLTVV.

This chain links TRBV11-3 with TRBJ1-6, with D uncertain. Germline V lookup: CDR1 SGHNT, CDR2 YENEEA. Trimming left V 1 base short and J 7 bases short, with 14 bases between. The CDR3 covers 16 residues. CDR3 DNA sequence: TGTGCCAGCAGCTTAGTCTCGGGGAGAGGCAATTCACCCCTCCACTTT. Its protein is CASSLVSGRGNSPLHF.